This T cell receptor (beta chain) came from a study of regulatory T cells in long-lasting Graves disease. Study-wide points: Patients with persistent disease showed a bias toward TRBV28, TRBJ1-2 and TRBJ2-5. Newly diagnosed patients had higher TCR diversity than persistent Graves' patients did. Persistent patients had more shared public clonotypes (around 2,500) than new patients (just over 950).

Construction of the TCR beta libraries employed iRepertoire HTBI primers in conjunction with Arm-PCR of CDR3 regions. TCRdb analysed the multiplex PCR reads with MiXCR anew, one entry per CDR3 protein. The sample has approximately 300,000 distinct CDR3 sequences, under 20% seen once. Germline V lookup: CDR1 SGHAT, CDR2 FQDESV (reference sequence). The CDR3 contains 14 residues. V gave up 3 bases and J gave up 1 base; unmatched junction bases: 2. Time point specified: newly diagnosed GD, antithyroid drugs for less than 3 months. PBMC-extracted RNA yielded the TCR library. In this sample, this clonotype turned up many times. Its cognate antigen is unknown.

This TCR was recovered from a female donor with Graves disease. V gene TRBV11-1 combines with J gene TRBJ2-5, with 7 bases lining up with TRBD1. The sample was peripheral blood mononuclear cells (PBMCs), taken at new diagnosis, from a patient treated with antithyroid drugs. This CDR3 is CASSFDRVQETQYF. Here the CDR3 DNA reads TGTGCCAGCAGCTTTGACAGGGTCCAAGAGACCCAGTACTTC.